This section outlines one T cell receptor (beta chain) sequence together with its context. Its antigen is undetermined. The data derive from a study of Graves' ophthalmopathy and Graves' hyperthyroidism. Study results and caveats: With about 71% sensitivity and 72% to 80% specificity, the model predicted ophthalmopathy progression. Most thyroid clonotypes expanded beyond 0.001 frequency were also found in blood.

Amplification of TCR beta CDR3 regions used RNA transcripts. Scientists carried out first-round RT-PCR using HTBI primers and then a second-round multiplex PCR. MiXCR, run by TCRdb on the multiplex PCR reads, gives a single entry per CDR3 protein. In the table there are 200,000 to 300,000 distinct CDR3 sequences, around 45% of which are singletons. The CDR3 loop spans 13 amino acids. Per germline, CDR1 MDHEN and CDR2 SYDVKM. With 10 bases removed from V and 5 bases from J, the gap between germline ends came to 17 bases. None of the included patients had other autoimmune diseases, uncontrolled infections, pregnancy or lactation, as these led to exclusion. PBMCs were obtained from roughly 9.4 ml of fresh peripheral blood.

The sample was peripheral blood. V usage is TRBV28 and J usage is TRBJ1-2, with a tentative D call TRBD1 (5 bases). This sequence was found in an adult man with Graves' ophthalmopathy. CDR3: CATSPGGVYGYTF. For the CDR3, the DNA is TGTGCCACCTCCCCTGGGGGGGTGTATGGCTACACCTTC.